This T cell receptor beta chain was retrieved from a study of cytomegalovirus exposure and HLA in healthy donors. At the level of the study: Unique TCRs from HLA-typed donors, 80 million to 100 million of them, were held in an early data release.

Study-wide results and limits: In an earlier analysis, most TCR beta V segments were productive about 87% or about 30% of the time. As was reported, the classifier diagnosed cytomegalovirus status with high specificity and sensitivity.

CDR1 is SGHRS and CDR2 is YFSETQ in the germline V gene. With 1 base clipped from V and 6 bases from J, the junction kept 6 bases outside the gene matches. This CDR3 is built from 16 residues. PCR used 60 Vbeta primers and 13 Jbeta primers. TCRdb's table, derived via immunoSEQ multiplex PCR, lists solely in-frame clones and lacks some. In the table there are some 120,000 clones, 70% to 75% of which are singletons. To note about this clone: Antigen: not known.

Material: PBMCs. This receptor was obtained from a young woman in good health and CMV-seronegative. V usage is TRBV5-1 and J usage is TRBJ2-2; 10 nucleotides line up with TRBD1. The CDR3 is CASSLRDRGVPGELFF. Written as DNA, the CDR3 is TGCGCCAGCAGCTTGAGGGACAGGGGAGTACCCGGGGAGCTGTTTTTT.